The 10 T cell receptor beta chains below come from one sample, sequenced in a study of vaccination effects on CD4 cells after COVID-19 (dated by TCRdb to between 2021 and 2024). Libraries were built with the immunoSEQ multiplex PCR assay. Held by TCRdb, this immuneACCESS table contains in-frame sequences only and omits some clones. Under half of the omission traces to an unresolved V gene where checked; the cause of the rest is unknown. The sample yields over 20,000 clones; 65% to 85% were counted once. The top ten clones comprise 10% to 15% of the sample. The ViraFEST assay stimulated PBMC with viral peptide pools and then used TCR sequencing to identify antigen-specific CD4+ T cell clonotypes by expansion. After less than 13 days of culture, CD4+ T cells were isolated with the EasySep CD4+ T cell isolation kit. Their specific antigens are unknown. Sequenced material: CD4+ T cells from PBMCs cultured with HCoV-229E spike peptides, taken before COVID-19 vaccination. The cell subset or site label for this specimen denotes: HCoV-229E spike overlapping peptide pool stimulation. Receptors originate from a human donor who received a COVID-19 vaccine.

DNA of the CDR3: TGTGCCAGCAAAAGGGCTAGCGGTCCCTACGAGCAGTACTTC. This gives the protein CASKRASGPYEQYF. The V call is TRBV27, the J call TRBJ2-7; 7 nucleotides line up with TRBD2. Germline V gene lookup returns CDR1 MNHEY and CDR2 SMNVEV (reference sequence). The CDR3 sequence is 14 residues long. With V trimmed by 7 bases and J by 2 bases, 8 bases remained unmatched.

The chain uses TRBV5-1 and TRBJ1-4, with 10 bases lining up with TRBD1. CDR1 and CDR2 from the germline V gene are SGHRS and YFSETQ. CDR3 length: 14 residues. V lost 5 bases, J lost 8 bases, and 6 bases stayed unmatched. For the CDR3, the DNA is TGCGCCAGCAGGCTGGGGACAGGGGACGAAAAACTGTTTTTT. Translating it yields CASRLGTGDEKLFF.

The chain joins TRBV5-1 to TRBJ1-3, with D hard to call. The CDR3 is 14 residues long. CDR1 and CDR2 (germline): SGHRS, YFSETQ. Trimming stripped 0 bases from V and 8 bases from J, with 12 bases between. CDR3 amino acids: CASSLGPTGDTIYF. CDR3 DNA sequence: TGCGCCAGCAGCTTGGGTCCTACGGGAGACACCATATATTTT.

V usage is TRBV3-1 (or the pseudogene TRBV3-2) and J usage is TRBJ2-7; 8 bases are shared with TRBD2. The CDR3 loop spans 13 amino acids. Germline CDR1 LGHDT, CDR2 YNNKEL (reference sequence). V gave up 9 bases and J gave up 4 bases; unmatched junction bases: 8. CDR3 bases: TGTGCCAGAAAGCGGGGGTGGGGGTACGAGCAGTACTTC. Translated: CARKRGWGYEQYF.

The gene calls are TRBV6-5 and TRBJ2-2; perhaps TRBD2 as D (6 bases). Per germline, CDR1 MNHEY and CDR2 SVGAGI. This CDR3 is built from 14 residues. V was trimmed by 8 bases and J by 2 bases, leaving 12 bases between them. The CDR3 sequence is CASRDSGNTGELFF. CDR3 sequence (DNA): TGTGCCAGCCGAGATAGCGGTAACACCGGGGAGCTGTTTTTT.

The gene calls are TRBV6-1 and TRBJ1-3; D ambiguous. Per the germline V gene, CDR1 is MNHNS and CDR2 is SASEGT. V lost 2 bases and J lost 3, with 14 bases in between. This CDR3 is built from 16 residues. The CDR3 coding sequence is TGTGCCAGCAGTGAACCCGGGAGAGGTGGTGGAAACACCATATATTTT. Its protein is CASSEPGRGGGNTIYF.

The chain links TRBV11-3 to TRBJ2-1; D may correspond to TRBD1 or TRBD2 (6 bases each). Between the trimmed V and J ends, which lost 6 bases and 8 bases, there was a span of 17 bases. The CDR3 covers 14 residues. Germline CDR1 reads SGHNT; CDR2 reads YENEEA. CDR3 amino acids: CASSTHGGGDEQFF. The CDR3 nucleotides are TGTGCCAGCAGTACCCACGGGGGCGGGGATGAGCAGTTCTTC. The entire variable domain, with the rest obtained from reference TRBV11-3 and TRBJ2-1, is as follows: EAGVVQSPRYKIIEKKQPVAFWCNPISGHNTLYWYLQNLGQGPELLIRYENEEAVDDSQLPKDRFSAERLKGVDSTLKIQPAELGDSAVYLCASSTHGGGDEQFFGPGTRLTVL.

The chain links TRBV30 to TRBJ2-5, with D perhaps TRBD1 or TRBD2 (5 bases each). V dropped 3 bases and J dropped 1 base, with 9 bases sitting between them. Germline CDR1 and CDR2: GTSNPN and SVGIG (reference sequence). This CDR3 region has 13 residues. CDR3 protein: CAWRPGPQETQYF. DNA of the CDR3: TGTGCCTGGAGGCCGGGGCCCCAAGAGACCCAGTACTTC. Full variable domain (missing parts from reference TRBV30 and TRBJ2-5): SQTIHQWPATLVQPVGSPLSLECTVEGTSNPNLYWYRQAAGRGLQLLFYSVGIGQISSEVPQNLSASRPQDRQFILSSKKLLLSDSGFYLCAWRPGPQETQYFGPGTRLLVL.

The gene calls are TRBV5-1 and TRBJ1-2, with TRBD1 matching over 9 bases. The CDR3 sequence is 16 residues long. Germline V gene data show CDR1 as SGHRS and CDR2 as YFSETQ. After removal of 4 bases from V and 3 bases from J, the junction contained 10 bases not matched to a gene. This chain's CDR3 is CASSPMTGQGDYGYTF. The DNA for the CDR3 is TGCGCCAGCAGCCCGATGACGGGACAGGGAGACTATGGCTACACCTTC.

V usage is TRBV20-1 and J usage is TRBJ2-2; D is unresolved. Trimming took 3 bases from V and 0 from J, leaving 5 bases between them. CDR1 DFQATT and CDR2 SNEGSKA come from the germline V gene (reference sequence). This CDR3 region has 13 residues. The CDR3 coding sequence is TGCAGTGCTAGTGCTCCGAACACCGGGGAGCTGTTTTTT. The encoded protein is CSASAPNTGELFF.